This entry lists 27 T cell receptor beta chains sequenced from one sample in a study of shared clonotypes between healthy human individuals. Only in-frame clones appear in the TCRdb table, and some are missing; sequencing was by immunoSEQ multiplex PCR. Found here are fewer than 650,000 clones, 60% to 85% of them singletons; the top ten hold around 13%. The sequenced sample was PBMCs. The origin of the receptors is a woman in her forties in good health. Some clones in this sample may be carry-over from other donors' samples.

This chain joins TRBV29-1 and TRBJ2-1; 10 nucleotides match TRBD1. CDR3 length equals 15 residues. V dropped 0 bases and J dropped 8; count of bases not matched to a gene: 7. Germline loops: CDR1 SQVTM, CDR2 ANQGSEA. The CDR3 coding sequence is TGCAGCGTTGAAGAACGCGACAGGGGGCTCGATGAGCAGTTCTTC. It is translated as CSVEERDRGLDEQFF.

This sequence joins TRBV9 and TRBJ1-2; D ambiguous. The V and J ends lost 4 bases and 2 bases respectively, with 15 bases between them. The germline gives CDR1 SGDLS, CDR2 YYNGEE. CDR3 length: 15 amino acids. The CDR3 nucleotides read TGTGCCAGCAGCCCGACCTCAGGTCCAAACTATGGCTACACCTTC. This encodes CASSPTSGPNYGYTF.

This chain links TRBV30 with TRBJ1-2; D not certain. Trimming removed 2 bases from V and 13 bases from J, with 14 bases in between. The CDR3 has 11 amino acids. Looked up from germline, CDR1 is GTSNPN and CDR2 is SVGIG (reference sequence). The CDR3 loop reads CAWSSLSQVTF. As DNA, the CDR3 is TGTGCCTGGAGTAGTCTCAGTCAGGTCACCTTC.

The chain links TRBV19 to TRBJ2-6; the D gene is possibly TRBD1 (5 bases). This CDR3 spans 17 amino acids. Germline lookup yields CDR1 LNHDA and CDR2 SQIVND (reference sequence). V was shortened by 3 bases and J by 2 bases, with 14 bases between the two germline ends. CDR3 amino acids: CASSIRQGFTGANVLTF. CDR3 DNA sequence: TGTGCCAGTAGTATCAGGCAGGGTTTCACTGGGGCCAACGTCCTGACTTTC.

Note on this clone: Just one base apart from a much larger clone, this may be a read error. The CDR3 does not end in the conserved phenylalanine or tryptophan, so this is likely a read error. V and J are TRBV30 and TRBJ1-5; weak D call: TRBD1 (6 bases). The germline V gene has CDR1 GTSNPN and CDR2 SVGIG (reference sequence). The CDR3 spans 14 residues. The V end lost 2 bases, the J end lost 3 bases, and 11 bases lay between the germline ends. The CDR3 DNA is TGTGCCTGGAGTACTGGACAGAACAATCAGCCCCAGCATTCT. Translating it yields CAWSTGQNNQPQHS.

The chain combines TRBV11-2 with TRBJ2-7, with TRBD1 matching 9 bases. The germline V gene encodes CDR1 SGHAT and CDR2 FQNNGV. J lost 5 bases, V lost 5 bases, and 7 bases had no gene match. The CDR3 is 14 amino acids. The CDR3 is CASSNDRGVNEQYF. The CDR3 DNA is TGTGCCAGCAGCAACGACAGGGGGGTTAACGAGCAGTACTTC.

V and J are TRBV5-1 and TRBJ2-2; unclear D gene. Germline assignment: CDR1 SGHRS and CDR2 YFSETQ. Trimming pared 4 bases from V and 4 bases from J, leaving 14 bases between. The CDR3 sequence is 15 residues long. In DNA form, the CDR3 reads TGCGCCAGCAGCCCAGGAGTACTCTCCACCGGGGAGCTGTTTTTT. Amino acid sequence: CASSPGVLSTGELFF.

The chain employs TRBV5-1 and TRBJ2-2; 7 bases agree with TRBD1. CDR1 SGHRS and CDR2 YFSETQ come from the germline V gene. Unmatched junction bases numbered 8, after V lost 0 bases and J lost 6 bases. The CDR3 runs 16 residues. CDR3 sequence (DNA): TGCGCCAGCAGCTTGGAGATAAACAGGGGAGCCGGGGAGCTGTTTTTT. Translation gives CASSLEINRGAGELFF.

The chain is built from TRBV5-1 and TRBJ2-5; D is tentatively TRBD1 or TRBD2 (5 bases each). Trimming pared 0 bases from V and 5 bases from J, leaving 11 bases between. The CDR3 is 14 amino acids. Looked up from germline, CDR1 is SGHRS and CDR2 is YFSETQ. The CDR3 region has the DNA TGCGCCAGCAGCTTGGGAGTAGGGACCGAGACCCAGTACTTC. Translation: CASSLGVGTETQYF.

Ten or more counts support this clone. This chain connects TRBV11-2 to TRBJ1-3, with D uncertain. From germline, CDR1 is SGHAT and CDR2 FQNNGV. Trimming took 0 bases from V and 4 from J, leaving 7 bases between them. CDR3 length: 14 amino acids. The DNA of the CDR3 is TGTGCCAGCAGCTTAGAGGTTCTAGGAAACACCATATATTTT. This gives the protein CASSLEVLGNTIYF. Variable domain in full (rest from reference TRBV11-2 and TRBJ1-3): EAGVAQSPRYKIIEKRQSVAFWCNPISGHATLYWYQQILGQGPKLLIQFQNNGVVDDSQLPKDRFSAERLKGVDSTLKIQPAKLEDSAVYLCASSLEVLGNTIYFGEGSWLTVV.

This rearrangement joins TRBV5-1 to TRBJ1-1, with D possibly matching TRBD1 (5 bases). CDR1 and CDR2 from the germline V gene are SGHRS and YFSETQ. The V end was cut by 3 bases, the J end by 4 bases, with 16 bases between. This CDR3 comprises 15 residues. CDR3 sequence (DNA): TGCGCCAGCAGCTCCTCCTTGACAGCTGGCACTGAAGCTTTCTTT. Its protein is CASSSSLTAGTEAFF.

This clone was found a few times. V gene TRBV18 combines with J gene TRBJ2-2; TRBD2 agrees at 13 bases. Germline V gives CDR1 KGHSH, CDR2 LQKENI. This CDR3 has 16 residues. The junction had 3 bases not matched to a gene; V was cut back by 3 bases and J by 5 bases. The CDR3 protein is CASSPGLAGLTGELFF. In DNA, the CDR3 is TGTGCCAGCTCACCGGGACTAGCGGGATTGACCGGGGAGCTGTTTTTT.

This chain links TRBV25-1 with TRBJ1-2; no firm D call. V was cut by 5 bases and J by 0 bases, with 10 bases left in between. The CDR3 has 14 residues. In germline, CDR1 is MGHDK, CDR2 SYGVNS. CDR3 bases: TGTGCCAGCAGTAGGGCAGACGCTAACTATGGCTACACCTTC. It encodes CASSRADANYGYTF.

This clone was seen only a few times. V usage is TRBV5-1 and J usage is TRBJ2-1; D call uncertain. Trimming removed 0 bases at V and 8 bases at J, with 9 bases between. CDR1 is SGHRS, CDR2 YFSETQ, per germline. The CDR3 consists of 13 residues. The CDR3 sequence: CASSLEAVDEQFF. DNA for the CDR3: TGCGCCAGCAGCTTGGAGGCAGTCGATGAGCAGTTCTTC. The full variable domain, with the rest looked up from reference TRBV5-1 and TRBJ2-1, is KAGVTQTPRYLIKTRGQQVTLSCSPISGHRSVSWYQQTPGQGLQFLFEYFSETQRNKGNFPGRFSGRQFSNSRSEMNVSTLELGDSALYLCASSLEAVDEQFFGPGTRLTVL.

The chain is built from TRBV7-9 and TRBJ2-1; D gene ambiguous. Germline lookup yields CDR1 SEHNR and CDR2 FQNEAQ (reference sequence). V dropped 5 bases and J dropped 0 bases, with 14 bases sitting between them. This CDR3 is 16 amino acids long. The CDR3 spells CASSPSGGSSYNEQFF. CDR3 DNA sequence: TGTGCCAGCAGCCCTTCTGGCGGTAGCTCCTACAATGAGCAGTTCTTC.

Worth noting for this clone: An end of the junction does not agree with germline; a read error may underlie this. V is TRBV4-2 and J is TRBJ2-7; tentatively, D is TRBD1 or TRBD2 (6 bases each). From germline, CDR1 is LGHNA and CDR2 YNFKEQ. The CDR3 is made up of 15 amino acids. The DNA for the CDR3 is TGTGCCAGCAGCCAAGACGCGGGACAAGTCTACGGGCAGTACTTC. Its protein product is CASSQDAGQVYGQYF.

The chain links TRBV11-1 to TRBJ2-7; weak D call: TRBD2 (6 bases). The CDR3 has 14 amino acids. Germline CDR1 is SGHAT and CDR2 is FQDESV (reference sequence). V was clipped by 0 bases and J by 6 bases, with 12 bases between them. The CDR3 DNA sequence: TGTGCCAGCAGCTTAGCCCGGAGGGTCGGCGAGCAGTACTTC. Protein sequence: CASSLARRVGEQYF.

The V and J genes are TRBV6-5 and TRBJ2-5; D possibly corresponds to TRBD2 (6 bases). Matching the DNA end better, TRBJ2-7 makes the J call doubtful. The CDR3 length is 15 residues. CDR1 and CDR2 from the germline V gene are MNHEY and SVGAGI. The CDR3: CASRGGARVRHEQYF. DNA for the CDR3: TGTGCCAGCCGCGGAGGGGCCAGGGTTCGCCACGAGCAGTACTTC.

This clone was detected once. The V gene is TRBV14, the J gene TRBJ2-5, with 7 bases aligning to TRBD2. Germline V gene data show CDR1 as SGHDN and CDR2 as FVKESK. V lost 5 bases and J lost 0; bases outside the gene matches: 12. The CDR3 has 17 amino acids. Here the CDR3 DNA reads TGTGCCAGCAGCAGACAACGGCGGGGGAGGTACCAAGAGACCCAGTACTTC. This encodes CASSRQRRGRYQETQYF.

The chain links TRBV30 to TRBJ2-5, with a tentative D call TRBD1 (8 bases). Trimming stripped 4 bases from V and 5 bases from J, with 14 bases between. Germline lookup yields CDR1 GTSNPN and CDR2 SVGIG (reference sequence). CDR3 length: 13 residues. The CDR3 loop reads CAWTGQGGETQYF. Here the CDR3 DNA reads TGTGCCTGGACCGGACAGGGAGGGGAGACCCAGTACTTC.

The chain combines TRBV7-9 with TRBJ2-7; 14 nucleotides agree with TRBD2. Germline CDR1 is SEHNR and CDR2 is FQNEAQ (reference sequence). V trimming: 7 bases; J trimming: 2 bases; junction bases outside the gene matches: 4. The CDR3 spans 15 residues. CDR3 coding DNA: TGTGCCAGCACCGAGACTAGCGGGAGGGCCTACGAGCAGTACTTC. The encoded protein is CASTETSGRAYEQYF.

The chain combines TRBV7-8 with TRBJ2-7, with D possibly being TRBD1 or TRBD2 (5 bases each). Trimming removed 5 bases from V and 0 bases from J, with 17 bases in between. This CDR3 region has 16 residues. Germline V gives CDR1 SGHVS, CDR2 FQNEAQ. CDR3 DNA: TGTGCCAGCAGCCCCCCCGGGACCGTTAGCTCCTACGAGCAGTACTTC. This sequence encodes CASSPPGTVSSYEQYF.

The rearrangement joins TRBV28 to TRBJ1-1; TRBD1 matches at 7 bases. Germline V CDR1 and CDR2: MDHEN, SYDVKM. The CDR3 is 15 amino acids. The V segment lost 2 bases and the J segment 1 base; nucleotides outside the gene matches: 4. CDR3 nucleotide sequence: TGTGCCAGCAGTTTACAGGGGGTTGCGAACACTGAAGCTTTCTTT. Its translation: CASSLQGVANTEAFF.

The chain joins TRBV19 to TRBJ1-5, with 8 bases identical to TRBD1. The germline gives CDR1 LNHDA, CDR2 SQIVND (reference sequence). The V gene end was trimmed by 2 bases and the J gene end by 0 bases; junction bases not matched to a gene: 6. This CDR3 comprises 17 residues. The CDR3 spells CASSIWAGGNSNQPQHF. The CDR3 DNA is TGTGCCAGTAGTATATGGGCAGGGGGCAATAGCAATCAGCCCCAGCATTTT. Drawing the rest from reference TRBV19 and TRBJ1-5, the complete variable domain is DGGITQSPKYLFRKEGQNVTLSCEQNLNHDAMYWYRQDPGQGLRLIYYSQIVNDFQKGDIAEGYSVSREKKESFPLTVTSAQKNPTAFYLCASSIWAGGNSNQPQHFGDGTRLSIL.

The rearrangement joins TRBV11-2 to TRBJ1-2; weak D call: TRBD1 (6 bases). This CDR3 comprises 16 residues. Germline CDR1 reads SGHAT; CDR2 reads FQNNGV. Trimming stripped 4 bases from V and 6 bases from J, with 21 bases between. CDR3 region: CASSSRGGDLFHGYTF. CDR3 in DNA: TGTGCCAGCAGCTCTAGAGGGGGGGATTTGTTTCATGGCTACACCTTC.

The rearrangement joins TRBV28 to TRBJ2-7; TRBD1 agrees at 12 bases. Germline V lookup: CDR1 MDHEN, CDR2 SYDVKM. The CDR3 has 15 amino acids. V lost 4 bases, J lost 7 bases, and 8 bases stayed unmatched. The DNA of the CDR3 is TGTGCCAGCAGTTCCCCCGGGACAGGGGGCCGGGAGCAGTACTTC. Translation gives CASSSPGTGGREQYF.

The V call is TRBV5-1, the J call TRBJ2-7; the match to TRBD2 covers 13 bases. Germline V gene sequence: CDR1 SGHRS, CDR2 YFSETQ. The CDR3 has 16 amino acids. Losses at the gene ends were 4 bases for V and 2 bases for J; bases not matched to a gene: 6. This CDR3 reads CASSRGTSGNPYEQYF. CDR3 coding DNA: TGCGCCAGCAGCCGGGGGACTAGCGGGAACCCCTACGAGCAGTACTTC.